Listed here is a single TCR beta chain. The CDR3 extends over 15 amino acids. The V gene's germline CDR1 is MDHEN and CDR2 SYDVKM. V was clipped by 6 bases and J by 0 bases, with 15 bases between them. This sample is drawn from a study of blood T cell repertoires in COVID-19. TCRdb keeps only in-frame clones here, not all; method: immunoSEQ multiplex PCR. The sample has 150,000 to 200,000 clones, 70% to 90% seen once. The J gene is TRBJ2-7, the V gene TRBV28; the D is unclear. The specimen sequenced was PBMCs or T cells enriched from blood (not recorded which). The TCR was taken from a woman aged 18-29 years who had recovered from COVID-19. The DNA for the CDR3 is TGTGCCAGCAGCATGAGAGGCACGAGCTCCTACGAGCAGTACTTC. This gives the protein CASSMRGTSSYEQYF. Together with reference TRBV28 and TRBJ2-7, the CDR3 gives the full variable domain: DVKVTQSSRYLVKRTGEKVFLECVQDMDHENMFWYRQDPGLGLRLIYFSYDVKMKEKGDIPEGYSVSREKKERFSLILESASTNQTSMYLCASSMRGTSSYEQYFGPGTRLTVT.